Described below is a single T cell receptor beta chain sequence and its context. What antigen it recognizes has not been identified. Per-base quality was not reported, and no clone a single base away is much larger than it. The entry originates in a study of cytomegalovirus exposure and HLA in healthy donors (dated by TCRdb to about 2017). About the investigation overall: According to an earlier analysis of a few hundred of the donors, about 179 million T cells yielded approximately 120 million unique TCR beta sequences and around 280 Gb of sequence data. Along with the approximately 620-subject first cohort, a separate validation cohort of over a hundred different subjects was used. Among about 400 genotyped donors of the cohort, an average of around 240,000 unique TCR beta nucleotide sequences was sequenced per donor, of which about 18% were non-productive. The study used immunosequencing to profile the T cell repertoires of hundreds of subjects and linked those repertoires to cytomegalovirus serostatus. An earlier analysis of 587 of the donors used high-throughput TCR beta sequencing to judge whether each TCR beta V gene segment behaved as functional or pseudogenic. Every discovery cohort repertoire had been produced on one sequencing platform. An early release that covered fewer than 800 HLA-typed donors contained approximately 300 gigabases of sequencing data and around 80 million unique TCR sequences. Donor age, sex, ethnicity and CMV serostatus were compiled together with the repertoire data. The study aimed to test whether cataloging public T cell receptors could reveal signatures of past pathogen exposure. To study patterns of TCR occurrence, a later analysis re-analyzed previously published TCR beta repertoires from hundreds of donors and added high-resolution HLA genotyping. The number of donors typed differed by locus, with roughly 629-640 for A, B, C, DRB1 and DQB1, roughly 520 for DQA1, under 610 for DPA1, and some 470 for DPB1. Of the roughly 420 genotyped donors, approximately 81% were placed in the genetic ancestry cluster associated with self-reported Caucasian donors. The later analysis used no new phenotypic data to find candidate immune exposures, relying instead on TCR beta sequences and their occurrence across donors. Five DR-DQ haplotypes were handled as single units for association and clustering because linkage in the cohort was strong. High-throughput TCR immunosequencing, statistical association of individual TCRs with disease status, and machine learning were combined to predict cytomegalovirus infection status. Class I and class II HLA loci were covered by the typing at four-digit resolution. A later genetic analysis took genome-wide SNP genotypes for about 55% of the 666 donors and used that subset as a discovery cohort. What the work shows at the level of the full study, not this receptor alone: At a false discovery rate of 0.05, a later analysis linked approximately 18,000 TCR beta sequences to specific HLA alleles. In a later analysis, HLA-associated TCR beta chains showed more clonal expansion and lower generation probabilities than non-associated chains that were equally common. Because counts were too low, around 18 rarely observed V segments, including chromosome 9 orphons, were left out of the earlier analysis of 500 to 750 of the donors. Because HLA typing was missing for some donors at each locus, association tests included only the typed subset. Across donors, most TCR sequences were observed very rarely, whereas some public TCRs were present in many individuals. The classifier was reported to diagnose cytomegalovirus status with high specificity and sensitivity in both the original cohort and the validation cohort. Compared with the roughly 720-donor mean, donors in an Asian-associated ancestry cluster had fewer N-insertions in productive TCRs, according to a later genetic analysis. Because the 87-base-pair reads could not distinguish some IMGT-functional V segments, including TRBV6-2 and TRBV6-3, those segments were excluded. In vitro tests confirmed that a few of the cytomegalovirus-associated TCR beta chains recognize cytomegalovirus antigens. Broadly in line with IMGT annotations, most TCR beta V segments showed up in productive rearrangements about 87% or about 30% of the time in an earlier analysis of several hundred of the donors. In a later analysis, several top co-occurrence clusters were reported to appear linked to parvovirus B19, influenza, CMV and Epstein-Barr virus. According to a later analysis, TCR association rates differed among HLA loci, with DRB1 alleles showing the most associated TCRs and HLA-C alleles showing the fewest. The study gave a list of around 170 TCR beta chains associated with cytomegalovirus. Only TCR beta chains were sequenced in this cohort, and the absence of alpha or paired-chain data limited detectable features. Linkage disequilibrium might explain the correlated functional status among segregating V segments, but an unknown experimental factor could not be ruled out. A cluster of highly shared sequence variants was judged likely to represent a technical artifact of the sequencing pipeline. In a later analysis, most CMV-associated TCR beta chains were found to appear HLA-restricted, with HLA associations seemingly driven largely by CMV exposure. A further reported finding was that TCR beta sequences accurately predicted the HLA-A and HLA-B alleles for most subjects in the first cohort. The authors suggested that the approach could potentially be extended to other disease states and immunological phenotypes. CMV serostatus was the only immune exposure information available for the cohort. Assigning TCR associations to individual alleles was difficult when HLA alleles, especially DR and DQ, strongly co-occurred. V-gene and J-gene trimming of TCR beta chains was associated with a missense DCLRE1C variant in a later genetic analysis, and the association was replicated in an independent cohort. The presence/absence analyses assumed that sequencing depth was roughly uniform across donors, and that assumption may not be true.

Libraries were constructed by the immunoSEQ multiplex PCR assay. For the multiplex PCR, a mixture combining 60 forward primers for TCR Vbeta segments and 13 reverse primers for TCR Jbeta segments was used. The CDR3 region of rearranged TCR beta genes was amplified from genomic DNA with a multiplex PCR assay. Amplified TCR beta libraries were sequenced as 87-base-pair reads on the Illumina HiSeq System. From the authors' description of their analysis: A later analysis tallied some 79 million unique TCR beta chains across the 660 or so repertoires, and some 12 million of those chains were shared by two or more donors. A nearest-neighbor algorithm error-corrected the raw reads and collapsed the reads into unique sequences, merging closely related sequences to remove PCR and sequencing errors. To assign V, D and J gene segments, CDR3 sequences were aligned to IMGT reference sequences. Each retained sequence needed at least a six-nucleotide match to both a V gene segment and a J gene segment. Rearrangements were classified as productive when the CDR3 lacked stop codons and remained in frame with V and J, and all other rearrangements were classified as non-productive. Following IMGT convention, CDR3 was defined as the stretch from the second conserved V-encoded cysteine up to the conserved J-encoded phenylalanine. In an earlier analysis of around 600 of the donors, sequences lacking an unambiguous match to a single V gene segment were excluded. In an earlier analysis of several hundred of the donors, a V segment was called functional when productive rearrangements were above 56.7%, and segregating when the standard deviation between donors exceeded 5%. A statistical classification framework was developed to diagnose cytomegalovirus status using the catalog of TCR beta chain sequences. V and J gene assignment, in a later analysis, came from comparing TCR nucleotide sequences with IMGT/GENE-DB human TR gene sequences. Using the TCRdist pipeline, a later analysis assigned CDR3 sequences along with most-parsimonious VDJ recombination scenarios. A later analysis defined each TCR beta chain by its CDR3 amino acid sequence plus V-gene family, and excluded reads lacking a unique V-gene family. To address suspected cross-contamination and a sequencing artifact, a later analysis removed a few hundred highly shared, low-generation-probability nucleotide sequences. A later analysis calculated a clonal expansion index for each public chain from normalized within-repertoire ranks of inferred template counts. A later analysis computed generation probabilities with a VDJ recombination model fitted to out-of-frame rearrangements, and checked the results against IGoR. In a later analysis, hypergeometric tests were used to score TCR-TCR, TCR-HLA and TCR-CMV co-occurrence, with a repertoire-size bias correction applied to TCR pairs. False discovery rates were estimated in a later analysis by permuting HLA or CMV assignments 20 times. In a later analysis, co-occurring TCRs were grouped with DBSCAN, and TCRdist sequence similarity was added when clustering was performed within HLA-allele-positive subsets. Co-occurrence clustering excluded repertoires with fewer than 30,000 or more than 120,000 public chains, plus five with anomalous nucleotide sharing. TCRdb mirrors the immuneACCESS table, restricted to in-frame sequences. Some clones are absent from its copies; in checked studies, under half trace to an unresolved V gene, and the reason for the others is unknown. D and trimming come from the DNA, and the V and J calls and clone size come from that table. This sample holds approximately 90,000 clones; over 60% were observed only once. Together, the top ten hold roughly 3.7% of the sample.

The cohort comprised fewer than 750 healthy bone marrow donors. At the time of sampling, every cohort member was nominally healthy, though immune exposures that went unrecorded were likely present. The donor was CMV seronegative and was included in the group of 352 seronegative cohort members. A peripheral blood sample was collected from each donor, and TCR beta sequencing was performed on peripheral blood mononuclear cells. The Qiagen DNeasy Blood Extraction Kit was used to extract genomic DNA from the blood cell samples. The germline V gene gives CDR1 as MNHNS and CDR2 as SASEGT. V drops 4 bases and J drops 1 base, leaving 13 bases in between. The cysteine opens and the phenylalanine closes a CDR3 of 15 amino acids. Just CDR3 DNA is preserved here, 45 bases in frame from base 1.

The TCR comes from a man under 40 in good health and CMV-seronegative. Source material: PBMCs. The chain is encoded by TRBV6-1 joined to TRBJ1-1, with a weak D call of TRBD1 (6 bases match). The bases are TGTGCCAGCAGTGCAACGGGACACAAGAACACTGAAGCTTTCTTT. This codes for CASSATGHKNTEAFF.